This T cell receptor beta chain was captured by sequencing in a study of blood T cell repertoires in COVID-19. Per germline, CDR1 MNHEY and CDR2 SVGAGI. There are 15 residues in the CDR3. V trimming: 0 bases; J trimming: 8 bases; junction bases outside the gene matches: 2. Produced via immunoSEQ multiplex PCR; TCRdb's table is partial and in-frame only. The sample comprises more than 200,000 clones, 80% to 90% of which are singletons, and under 14% rests with the top ten. Sequenced: peripheral blood. V and J are TRBV6-5 and TRBJ2-1; 12 bases agree with TRBD1. This TCR was recovered from a man in his forties or fifties with COVID-19, enrolled during active disease. The CDR3 sequence: CASSYSGTGGHEQFF. The CDR3 nucleotides read TGTGCCAGCAGTTACTCGGGGACAGGGGGCCATGAGCAGTTCTTC.